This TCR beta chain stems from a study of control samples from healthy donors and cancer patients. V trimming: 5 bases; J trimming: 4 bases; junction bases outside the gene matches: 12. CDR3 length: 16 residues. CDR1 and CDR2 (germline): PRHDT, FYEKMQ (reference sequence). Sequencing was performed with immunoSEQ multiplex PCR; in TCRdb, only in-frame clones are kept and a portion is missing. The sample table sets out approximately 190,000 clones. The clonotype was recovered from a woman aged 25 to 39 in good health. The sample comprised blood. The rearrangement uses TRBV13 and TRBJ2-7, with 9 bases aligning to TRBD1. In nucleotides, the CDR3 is TGTGCCAGCAGCCCGCCACGACAGGGGGTCTTATACGAGCAGTACTTC. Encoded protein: CASSPPRQGVLYEQYF.